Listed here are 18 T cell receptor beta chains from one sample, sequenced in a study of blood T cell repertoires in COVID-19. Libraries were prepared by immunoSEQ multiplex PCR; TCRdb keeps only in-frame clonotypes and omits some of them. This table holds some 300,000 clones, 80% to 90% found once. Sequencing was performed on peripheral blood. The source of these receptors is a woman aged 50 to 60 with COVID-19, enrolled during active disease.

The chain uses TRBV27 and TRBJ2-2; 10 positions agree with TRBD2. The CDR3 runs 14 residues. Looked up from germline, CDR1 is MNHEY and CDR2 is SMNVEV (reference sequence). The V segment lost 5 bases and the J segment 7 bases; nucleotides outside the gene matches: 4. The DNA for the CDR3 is TGTGCCAGCAGTCTAGCGGGAGTAGGCGGGGAGCTGTTTTTT. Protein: CASSLAGVGGELFF.

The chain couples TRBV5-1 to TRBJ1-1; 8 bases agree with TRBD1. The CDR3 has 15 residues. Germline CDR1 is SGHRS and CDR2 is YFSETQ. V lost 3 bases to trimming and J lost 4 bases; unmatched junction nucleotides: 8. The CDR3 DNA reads TGCGCCAGCAGCTCCCGGACAGGGAAAATCACTGAAGCTTTCTTT. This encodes CASSSRTGKITEAFF. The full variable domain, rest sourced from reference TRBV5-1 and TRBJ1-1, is KAGVTQTPRYLIKTRGQQVTLSCSPISGHRSVSWYQQTPGQGLQFLFEYFSETQRNKGNFPGRFSGRQFSNSRSEMNVSTLELGDSALYLCASSSRTGKITEAFFGQGTRLTVV.

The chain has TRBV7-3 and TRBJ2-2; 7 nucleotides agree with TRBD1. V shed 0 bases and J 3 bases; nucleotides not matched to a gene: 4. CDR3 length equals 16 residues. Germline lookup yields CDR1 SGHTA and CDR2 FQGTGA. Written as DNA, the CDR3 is TGTGCCAGCAGCTTAACGAGGGGGCTAGACACCGGGGAGCTGTTTTTT. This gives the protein CASSLTRGLDTGELFF.

This CDR3 is CASSPGWGYTF. CDR3 DNA: TGTGCCAGCAGCCCGGGTTGGGGCTACACCTTC. V usage is TRBV5-4 and J usage is TRBJ1-2; D call uncertain. V was clipped by 4 bases and J by 8 bases, with 9 bases between them. The CDR3 has 11 residues. The germline V gene has CDR1 SGHNT and CDR2 YYREEE (reference sequence).

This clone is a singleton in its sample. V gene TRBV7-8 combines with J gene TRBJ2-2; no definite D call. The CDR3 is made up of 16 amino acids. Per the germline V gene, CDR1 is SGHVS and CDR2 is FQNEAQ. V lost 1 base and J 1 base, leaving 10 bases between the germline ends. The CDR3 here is CASSLVGGKNTGELFF. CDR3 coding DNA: TGTGCCAGCAGCTTAGTCGGCGGAAAGAACACCGGGGAGCTGTTTTTT.

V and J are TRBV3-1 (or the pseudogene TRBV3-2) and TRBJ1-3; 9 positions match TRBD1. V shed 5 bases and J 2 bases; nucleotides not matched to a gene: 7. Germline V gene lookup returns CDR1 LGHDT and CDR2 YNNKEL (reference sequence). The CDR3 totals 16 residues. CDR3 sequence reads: CASSAITGGPGNTIYF. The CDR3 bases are TGTGCCAGCAGCGCAATTACAGGGGGCCCTGGAAACACCATATATTTT.

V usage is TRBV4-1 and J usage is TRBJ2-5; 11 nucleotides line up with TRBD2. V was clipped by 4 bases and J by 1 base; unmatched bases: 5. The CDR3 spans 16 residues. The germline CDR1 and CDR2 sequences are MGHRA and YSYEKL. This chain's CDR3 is CASSRTLAGGQETQYF. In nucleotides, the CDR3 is TGCGCCAGCAGCCGTACCCTAGCGGGAGGCCAAGAGACCCAGTACTTC.

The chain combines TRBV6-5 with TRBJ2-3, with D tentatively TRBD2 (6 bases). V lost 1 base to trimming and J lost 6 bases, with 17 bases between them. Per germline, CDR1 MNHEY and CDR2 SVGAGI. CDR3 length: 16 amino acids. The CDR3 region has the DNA TGTGCCAGCAGTTACTTTAGCGGCAACTTTGGGGATACGCAGTATTTT. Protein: CASSYFSGNFGDTQYF.

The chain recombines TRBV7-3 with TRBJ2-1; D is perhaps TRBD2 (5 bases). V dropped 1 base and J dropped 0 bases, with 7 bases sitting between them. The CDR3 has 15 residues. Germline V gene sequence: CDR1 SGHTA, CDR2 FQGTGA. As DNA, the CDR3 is TGTGCCAGCAGCTTAAGGGAGAGCTCCTACAATGAGCAGTTCTTC. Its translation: CASSLRESSYNEQFF.

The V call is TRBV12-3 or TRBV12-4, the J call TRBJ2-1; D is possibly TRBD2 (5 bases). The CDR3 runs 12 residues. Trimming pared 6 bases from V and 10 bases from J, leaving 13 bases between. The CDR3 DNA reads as TGTGCCAGCAGACTTACGAGGGAGGAGCAGTTCTTC. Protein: CASRLTREEQFF.

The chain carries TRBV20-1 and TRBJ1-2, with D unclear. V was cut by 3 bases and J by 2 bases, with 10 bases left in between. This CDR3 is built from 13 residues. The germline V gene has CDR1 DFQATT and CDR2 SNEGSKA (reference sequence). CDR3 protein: CSASDRSNYGYTF. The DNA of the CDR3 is TGCAGTGCTAGTGATCGGTCCAACTATGGCTACACCTTC.

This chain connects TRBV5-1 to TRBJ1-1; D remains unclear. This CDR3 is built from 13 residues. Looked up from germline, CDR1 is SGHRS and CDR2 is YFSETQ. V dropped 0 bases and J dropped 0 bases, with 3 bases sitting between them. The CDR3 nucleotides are TGCGCCAGCAGCTTGGTAGTGAACACTGAAGCTTTCTTT. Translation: CASSLVVNTEAFF.

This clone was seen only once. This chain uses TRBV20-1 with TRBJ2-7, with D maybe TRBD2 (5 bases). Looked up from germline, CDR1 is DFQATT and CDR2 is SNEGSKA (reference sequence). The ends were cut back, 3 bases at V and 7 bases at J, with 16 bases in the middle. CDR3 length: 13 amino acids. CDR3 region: CSASRESREEQYF. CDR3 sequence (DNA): TGCAGTGCTAGTAGGGAGAGCCGTGAGGAGCAGTACTTC.

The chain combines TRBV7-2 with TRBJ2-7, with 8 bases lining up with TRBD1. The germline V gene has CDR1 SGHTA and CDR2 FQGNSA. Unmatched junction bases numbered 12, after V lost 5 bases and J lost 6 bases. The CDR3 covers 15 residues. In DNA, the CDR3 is TGTGCCAGCAGCCTATTCGGTGGACAGGGACGCGAGCAGTACTTC. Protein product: CASSLFGGQGREQYF.

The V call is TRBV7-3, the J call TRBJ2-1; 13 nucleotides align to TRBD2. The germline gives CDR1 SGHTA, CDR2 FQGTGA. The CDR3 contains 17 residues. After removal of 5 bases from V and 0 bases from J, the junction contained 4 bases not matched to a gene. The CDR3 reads CASSRGTSGNSYNEQFF. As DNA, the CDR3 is TGTGCCAGCAGCCGAGGGACTAGCGGGAACTCCTACAATGAGCAGTTCTTC.

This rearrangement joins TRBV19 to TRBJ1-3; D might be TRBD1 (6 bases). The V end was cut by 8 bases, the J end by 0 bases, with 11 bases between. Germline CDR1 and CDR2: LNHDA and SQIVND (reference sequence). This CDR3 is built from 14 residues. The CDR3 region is CASSDRFSGNTIYF. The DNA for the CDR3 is TGTGCCAGTTCAGACAGGTTCTCTGGAAACACCATATATTTT.

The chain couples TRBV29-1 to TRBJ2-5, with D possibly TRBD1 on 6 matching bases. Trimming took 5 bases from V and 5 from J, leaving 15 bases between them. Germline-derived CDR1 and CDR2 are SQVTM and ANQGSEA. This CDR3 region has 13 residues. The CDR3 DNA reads TGCAGCGTTCGAATACAGGGCTACGAGACCCAGTACTTC. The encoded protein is CSVRIQGYETQYF. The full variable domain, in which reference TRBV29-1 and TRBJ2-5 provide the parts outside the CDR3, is SAVISQKPSRDICQRGTSLTIQCQVDSQVTMMFWYRQQPGQSLTLIATANQGSEATYESGFVIDKFPISRPNLTFSTLTVSNMSPEDSSIYLCSVRIQGYETQYFGPGTRLLVL.

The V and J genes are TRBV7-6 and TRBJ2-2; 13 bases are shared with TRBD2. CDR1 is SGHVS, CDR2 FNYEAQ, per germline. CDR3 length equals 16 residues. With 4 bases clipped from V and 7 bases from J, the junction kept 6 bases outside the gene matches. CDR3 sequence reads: CASSSLAGGLRGELFF. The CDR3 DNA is TGTGCCAGCAGCTCACTAGCGGGAGGGCTGCGCGGGGAGCTGTTTTTT.